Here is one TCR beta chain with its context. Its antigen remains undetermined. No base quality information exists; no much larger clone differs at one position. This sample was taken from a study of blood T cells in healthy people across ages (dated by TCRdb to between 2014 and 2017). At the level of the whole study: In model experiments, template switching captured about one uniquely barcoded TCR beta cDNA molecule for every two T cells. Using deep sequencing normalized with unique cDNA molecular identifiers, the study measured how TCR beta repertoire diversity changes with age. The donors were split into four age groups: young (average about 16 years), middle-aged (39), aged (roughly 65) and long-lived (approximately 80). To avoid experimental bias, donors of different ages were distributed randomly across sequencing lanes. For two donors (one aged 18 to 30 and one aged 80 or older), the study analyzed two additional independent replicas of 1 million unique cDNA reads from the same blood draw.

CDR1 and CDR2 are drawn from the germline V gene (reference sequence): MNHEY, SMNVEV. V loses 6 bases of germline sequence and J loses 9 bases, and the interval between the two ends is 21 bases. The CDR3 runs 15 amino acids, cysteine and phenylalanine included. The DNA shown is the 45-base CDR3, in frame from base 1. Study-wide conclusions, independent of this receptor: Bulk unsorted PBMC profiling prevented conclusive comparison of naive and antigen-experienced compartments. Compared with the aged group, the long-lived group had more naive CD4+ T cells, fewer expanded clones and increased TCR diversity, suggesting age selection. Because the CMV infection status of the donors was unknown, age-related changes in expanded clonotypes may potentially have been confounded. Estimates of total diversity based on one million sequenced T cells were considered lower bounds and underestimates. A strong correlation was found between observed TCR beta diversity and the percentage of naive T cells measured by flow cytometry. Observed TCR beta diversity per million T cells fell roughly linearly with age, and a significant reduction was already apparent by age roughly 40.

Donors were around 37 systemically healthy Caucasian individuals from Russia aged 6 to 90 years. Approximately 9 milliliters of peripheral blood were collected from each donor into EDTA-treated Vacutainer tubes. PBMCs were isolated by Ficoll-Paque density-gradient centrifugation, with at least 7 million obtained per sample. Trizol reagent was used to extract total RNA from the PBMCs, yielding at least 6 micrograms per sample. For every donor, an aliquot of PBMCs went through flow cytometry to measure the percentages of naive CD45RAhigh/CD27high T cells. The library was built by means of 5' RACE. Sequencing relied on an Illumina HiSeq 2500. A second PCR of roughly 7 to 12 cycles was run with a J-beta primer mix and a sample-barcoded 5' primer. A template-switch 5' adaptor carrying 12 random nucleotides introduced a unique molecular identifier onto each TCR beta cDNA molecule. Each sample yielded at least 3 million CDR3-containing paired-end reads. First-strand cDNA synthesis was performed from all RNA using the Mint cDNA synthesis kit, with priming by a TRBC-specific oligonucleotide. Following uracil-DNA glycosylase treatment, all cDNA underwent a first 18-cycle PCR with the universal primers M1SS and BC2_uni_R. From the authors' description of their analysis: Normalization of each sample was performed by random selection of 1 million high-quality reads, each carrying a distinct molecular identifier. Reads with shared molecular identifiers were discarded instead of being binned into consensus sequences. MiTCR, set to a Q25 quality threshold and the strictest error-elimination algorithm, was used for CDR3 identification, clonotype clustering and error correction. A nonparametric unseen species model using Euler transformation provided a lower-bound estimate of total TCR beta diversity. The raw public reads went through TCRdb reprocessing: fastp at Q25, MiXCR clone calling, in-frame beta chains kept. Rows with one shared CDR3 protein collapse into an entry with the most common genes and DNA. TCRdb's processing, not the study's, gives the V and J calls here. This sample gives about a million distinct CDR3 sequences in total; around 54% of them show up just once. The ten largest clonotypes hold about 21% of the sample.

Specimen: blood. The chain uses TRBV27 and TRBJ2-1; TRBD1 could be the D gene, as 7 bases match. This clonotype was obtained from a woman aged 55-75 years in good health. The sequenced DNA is TGTGCCAGCAGCCCAGTGACACAGGGGCGGGGTGAGCAGTTCTTC. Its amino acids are CASSPVTQGRGEQFF.